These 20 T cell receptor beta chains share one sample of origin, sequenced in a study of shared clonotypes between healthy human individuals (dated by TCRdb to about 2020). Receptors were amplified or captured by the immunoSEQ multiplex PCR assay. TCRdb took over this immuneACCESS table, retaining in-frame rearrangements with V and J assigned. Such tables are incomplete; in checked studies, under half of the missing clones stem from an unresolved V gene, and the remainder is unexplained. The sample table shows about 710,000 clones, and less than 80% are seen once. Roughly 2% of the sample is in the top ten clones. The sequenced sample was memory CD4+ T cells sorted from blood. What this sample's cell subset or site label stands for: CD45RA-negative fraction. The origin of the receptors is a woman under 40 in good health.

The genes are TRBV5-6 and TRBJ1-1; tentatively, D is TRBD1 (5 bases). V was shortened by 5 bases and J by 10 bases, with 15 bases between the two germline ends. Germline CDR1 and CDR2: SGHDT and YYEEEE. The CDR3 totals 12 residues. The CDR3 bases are TGTGCCAGCAGTTTACAGGCTCGTGGAGCTTTCTTT. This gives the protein CASSLQARGAFF.

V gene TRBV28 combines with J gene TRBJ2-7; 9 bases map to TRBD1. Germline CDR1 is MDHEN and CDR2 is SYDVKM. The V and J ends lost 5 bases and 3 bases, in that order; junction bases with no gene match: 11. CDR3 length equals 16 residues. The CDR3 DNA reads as TGTGCCAGCAGTAGTGCGGGACAGGGTCCTTTCTACGAGCAGTACTTC. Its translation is CASSSAGQGPFYEQYF. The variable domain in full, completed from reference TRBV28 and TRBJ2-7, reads DVKVTQSSRYLVKRTGEKVFLECVQDMDHENMFWYRQDPGLGLRLIYFSYDVKMKEKGDIPEGYSVSREKKERFSLILESASTNQTSMYLCASSSAGQGPFYEQYFGPGTRLTVT.

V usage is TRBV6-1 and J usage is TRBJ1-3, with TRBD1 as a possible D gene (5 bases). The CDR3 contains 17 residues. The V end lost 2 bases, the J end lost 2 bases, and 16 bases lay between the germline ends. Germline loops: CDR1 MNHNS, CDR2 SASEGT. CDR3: CASSESAGTLAGNTIYF. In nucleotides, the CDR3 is TGTGCCAGCAGTGAATCTGCAGGGACCCTTGCTGGAAACACCATATATTTT.

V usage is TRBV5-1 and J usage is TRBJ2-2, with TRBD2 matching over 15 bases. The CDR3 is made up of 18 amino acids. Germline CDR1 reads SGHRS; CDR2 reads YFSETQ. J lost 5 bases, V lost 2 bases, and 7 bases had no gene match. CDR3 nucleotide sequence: TGCGCCAGCAGCTTCCAGGGGACTAGCGGGAGGCCTACCGGGGAGCTGTTTTTT. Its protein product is CASSFQGTSGRPTGELFF.

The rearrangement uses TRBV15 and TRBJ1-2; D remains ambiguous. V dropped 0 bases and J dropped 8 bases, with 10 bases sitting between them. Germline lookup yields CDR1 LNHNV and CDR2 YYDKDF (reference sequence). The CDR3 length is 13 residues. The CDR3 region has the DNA TGTGCCACCAGCAGAGATAGCGTGACCGGCTACACCTTC. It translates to CATSRDSVTGYTF.

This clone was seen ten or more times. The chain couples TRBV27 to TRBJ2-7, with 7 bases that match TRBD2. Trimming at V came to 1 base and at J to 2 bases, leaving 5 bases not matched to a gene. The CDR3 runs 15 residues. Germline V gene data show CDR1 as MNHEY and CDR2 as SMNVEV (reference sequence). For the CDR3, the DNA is TGTGCCAGCAGTTTATTTGCTAGCGGAACCTACGAGCAGTACTTC. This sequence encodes CASSLFASGTYEQYF.

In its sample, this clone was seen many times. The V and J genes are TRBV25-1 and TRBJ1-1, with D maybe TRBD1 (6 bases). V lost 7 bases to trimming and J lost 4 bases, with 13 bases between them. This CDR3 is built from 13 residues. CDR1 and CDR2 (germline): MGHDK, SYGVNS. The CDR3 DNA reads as TGTGCCAGCATCTCAGGGGAATCCACTGAAGCTTTCTTT. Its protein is CASISGESTEAFF.

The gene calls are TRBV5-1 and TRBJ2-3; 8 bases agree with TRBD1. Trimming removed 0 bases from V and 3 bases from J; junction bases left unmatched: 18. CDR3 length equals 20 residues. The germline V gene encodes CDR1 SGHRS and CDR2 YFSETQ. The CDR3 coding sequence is TGCGCCAGCAGCTTGGGCGGACAGGGCAGCATTGGTTCTCCAACAGATACGCAGTATTTT. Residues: CASSLGGQGSIGSPTDTQYF.

The CDR3 region has the DNA TGTGCCAGCACCCCGGTGGCTACCTCGGACCACGAGCAGTACTTC. It codes for CASTPVATSDHEQYF. V is TRBV7-9 and J is TRBJ2-7; D not resolved. V was clipped by 7 bases and J by 5 bases, with 21 bases between them. The CDR3 runs 15 residues. Germline loops: CDR1 SEHNR, CDR2 FQNEAQ (reference sequence). Looking up the rest from reference TRBV7-9 and TRBJ2-7 gives the full variable domain: DTGVSQNPRHKITKRGQNVTFRCDPISEHNRLYWYRQTLGQGPEFLTYFQNEAQLEKSRLLSDRFSAERPKGSFSTLEIQRTEQGDSAMYLCASTPVATSDHEQYFGPGTRLTVT.

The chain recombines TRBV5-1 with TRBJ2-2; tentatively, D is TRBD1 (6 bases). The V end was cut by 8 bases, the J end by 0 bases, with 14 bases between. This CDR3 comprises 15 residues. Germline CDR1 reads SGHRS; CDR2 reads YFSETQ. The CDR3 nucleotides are TGCGCCAGTCACCTGACAGGATCGAACACCGGGGAGCTGTTTTTT. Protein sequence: CASHLTGSNTGELFF.

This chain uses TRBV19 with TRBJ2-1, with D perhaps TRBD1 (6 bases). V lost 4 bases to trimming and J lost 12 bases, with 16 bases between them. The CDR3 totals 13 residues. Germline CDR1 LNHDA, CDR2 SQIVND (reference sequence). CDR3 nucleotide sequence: TGTGCCAGTAGTAAAGGGGGAACCCTTCGGCAGTTCTTC. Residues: CASSKGGTLRQFF.

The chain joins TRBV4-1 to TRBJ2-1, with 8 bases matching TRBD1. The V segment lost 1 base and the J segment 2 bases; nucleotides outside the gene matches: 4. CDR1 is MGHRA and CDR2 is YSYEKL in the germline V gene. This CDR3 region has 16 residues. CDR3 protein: CASSQGGDRTYNEQFF. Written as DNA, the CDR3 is TGCGCCAGCAGCCAAGGGGGGGACAGGACCTACAATGAGCAGTTCTTC.

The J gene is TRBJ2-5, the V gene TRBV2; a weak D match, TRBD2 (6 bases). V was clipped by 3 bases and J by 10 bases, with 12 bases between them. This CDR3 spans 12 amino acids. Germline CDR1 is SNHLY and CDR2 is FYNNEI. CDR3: CASSDGPGGQYF. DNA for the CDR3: TGTGCCAGCAGTGATGGGCCCGGGGGCCAGTACTTC. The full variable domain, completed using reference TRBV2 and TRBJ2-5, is EPEVTQTPSHQVTQMGQEVILRCVPISNHLYFYWYRQILGQKVEFLVSFYNNEISEKSEIFDDQFSVERPDGSNFTLKIRSTKLEDSAMYFCASSDGPGGQYFGPGTRLLVL.

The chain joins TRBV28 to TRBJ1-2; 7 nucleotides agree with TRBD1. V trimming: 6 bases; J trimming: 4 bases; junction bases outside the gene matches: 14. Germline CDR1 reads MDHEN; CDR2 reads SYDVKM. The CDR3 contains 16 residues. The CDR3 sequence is CASSQLATGQLYGYTF. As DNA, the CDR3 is TGTGCCAGCAGCCAACTCGCGACGGGACAGCTCTATGGCTACACCTTC.

The CDR3 coding sequence is TGCGCCAGCAGCCCCGGGACAGGGAGATATGAGCAGTTCTTC. It yields the protein CASSPGTGRYEQFF. The chain couples TRBV5-1 to TRBJ2-1; 9 bases are a match to TRBD1. The CDR3 loop spans 14 amino acids. V lost 4 bases, J lost 8 bases, and 7 bases stayed unmatched. The germline CDR1 and CDR2 sequences are SGHRS and YFSETQ. The full variable domain, completed using reference TRBV5-1 and TRBJ2-1, is KAGVTQTPRYLIKTRGQQVTLSCSPISGHRSVSWYQQTPGQGLQFLFEYFSETQRNKGNFPGRFSGRQFSNSRSEMNVSTLELGDSALYLCASSPGTGRYEQFFGPGTRLTVL.

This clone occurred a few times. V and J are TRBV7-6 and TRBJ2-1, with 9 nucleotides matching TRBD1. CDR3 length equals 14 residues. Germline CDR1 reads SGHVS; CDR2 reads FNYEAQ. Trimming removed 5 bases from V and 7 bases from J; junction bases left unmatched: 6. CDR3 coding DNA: TGTGCCAGCAGCCGTCCCGGGACAGGGAATGAGCAGTTCTTC. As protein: CASSRPGTGNEQFF.

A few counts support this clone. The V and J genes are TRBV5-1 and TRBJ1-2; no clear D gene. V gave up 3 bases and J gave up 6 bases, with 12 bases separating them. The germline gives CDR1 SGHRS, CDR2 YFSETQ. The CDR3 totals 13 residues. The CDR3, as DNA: TGCGCCAGCAGCTATCGCTCGAACAATGGCTACACCTTC. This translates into CASSYRSNNGYTF.

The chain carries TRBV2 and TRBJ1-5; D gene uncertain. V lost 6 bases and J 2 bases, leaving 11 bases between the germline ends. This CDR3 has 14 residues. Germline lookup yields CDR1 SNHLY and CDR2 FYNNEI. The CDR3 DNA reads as TGTGCCAGCAGCTTAGCCGGGGGCAATCAGCCCCAGCATTTT. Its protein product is CASSLAGGNQPQHF.

The CDR3 region has the DNA TGTGCCAGCAGTTCATGGACAGGGTCTGGGAAGGCTGAAGCTTTCTTT. It is translated as CASSSWTGSGKAEAFF. This chain uses TRBV28 with TRBJ1-1; 8 bases are shared with TRBD1. J lost 6 bases, V lost 4 bases, and 13 bases had no gene match. Germline V gene data show CDR1 as MDHEN and CDR2 as SYDVKM. The CDR3 runs to 16 residues.

The CDR3 protein is CASSLGETGYQPQHF. The CDR3 bases are TGTGCCAGCAGCTTAGGGGAGACAGGGTATCAGCCCCAGCATTTT. The chain has TRBV7-9 and TRBJ1-5; 7 bases match TRBD1. CDR1 and CDR2 (germline): SEHNR, FQNEAQ (reference sequence). J gave up 5 bases and V 1 base, and 5 bases lay outside the gene matches. This CDR3 is 15 amino acids long.